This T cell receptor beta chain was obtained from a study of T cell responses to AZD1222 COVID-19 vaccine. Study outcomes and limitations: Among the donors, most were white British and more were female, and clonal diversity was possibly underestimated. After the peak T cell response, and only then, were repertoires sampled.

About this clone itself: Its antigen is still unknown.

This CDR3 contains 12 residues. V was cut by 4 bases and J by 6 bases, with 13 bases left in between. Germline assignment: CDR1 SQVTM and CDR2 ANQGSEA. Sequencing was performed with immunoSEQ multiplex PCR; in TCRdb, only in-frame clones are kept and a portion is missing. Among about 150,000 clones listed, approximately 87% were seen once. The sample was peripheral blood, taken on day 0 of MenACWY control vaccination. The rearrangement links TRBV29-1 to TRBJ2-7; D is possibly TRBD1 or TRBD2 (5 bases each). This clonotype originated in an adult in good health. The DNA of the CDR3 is TGCAGCGTTGTATCGGGGCAGCTCGAGCAGTACTTC. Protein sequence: CSVVSGQLEQYF.